The text below deals with one TCR beta chain. Its antigen remains unknown. Both TCR beta VDJ combination and CDR3 sequence profiling were carried out. Genomic DNA was the template for this profiling. From the reads, TCRdb called clonotypes with MiXCR, one entry per CDR3 protein. The sample includes about 140,000 distinct CDR3 sequences, 40% to 45% of them seen just once. This entry belongs to a study of CD8+CD57+ T cells in acquired aplastic anemia. Turning to the study itself: Mean yield of DNA from sorted CD4+ and CD8+ cells was 3 to 3.5 ug. The study obtained approximately 11 million reads on average for CD4+ cells from healthy donors.

Notes on the study in general: Significance was not reached for CD8+ Simpson's diversity between patients and controls. Comparison of patients with controls identified around 28 shared CD8+ CDR3 sequences.

Unmatched junction bases numbered 4, after V lost 4 bases and J lost 1 base. Germline lookup yields CDR1 SGHRS and CDR2 YFSETQ. The CDR3 consists of 16 residues. This TCR came from a human donor in good health, serving as a control. Sequencing used sorted CD4+, CD8+, or CD8+CD57+ T cells (not recorded which) from PBMCs. This chain connects TRBV5-1 to TRBJ1-4; 10 bases fit TRBD1. The CDR3 bases are TGCGCCAGCAGCCGACAGGGGGCGGTAACTAATGAAAAACTGTTTTTT. Translation gives CASSRQGAVTNEKLFF. Filled out from reference TRBV5-1 and TRBJ1-4, the complete variable domain reads KAGVTQTPRYLIKTRGQQVTLSCSPISGHRSVSWYQQTPGQGLQFLFEYFSETQRNKGNFPGRFSGRQFSNSRSEMNVSTLELGDSALYLCASSRQGAVTNEKLFFGSGTQLSVL.